These 6 T cell receptor beta chains were all obtained from the same sample, sequenced in a study of low-dose radiotherapy and immunotherapy resistance in tumors. TRAV and TRBV primers primed cDNA for both TCRalpha and TCRbeta. With a V-primer adapter and a constant-region primer, TCRs were amplified for about 22 PCR cycles. TCRdb reprocessed the reads via MiXCR and lists one record per CDR3 protein. Of roughly 56,000 distinct CDR3 sequences in the sample, 20% to 25% were seen once. Indicated time point: after trial treatment. The treatment denotes: LDRT plus nivolumab, ipilimumab, low-dose cyclophosphamide and aspirin (RACIN trial). Sequenced material: PBMCs, taken after low-dose radiotherapy plus immunotherapy. The receptors originated from a male donor with prostate cancer.

Comment on this clonotype: The DNA is omitted, as the CDR3 cannot be located on it reliably, and the CDR3 follows TCRdb's listing. The chain employs TRBV5-1 and TRBJ2-2; the table's D call TRBD2 went unverified against the DNA. Germline CDR1 and CDR2: SGHRS and YFSETQ. Inclusive of both ends, the CDR3 amounts to 18 amino acids. CDR3 sequence: CASSPASGRPGTGELFFF.

In this sample, this clonotype turned up many times. The genes are TRBV7-8 and TRBJ2-7; 8 positions agree with TRBD2. Germline CDR1 is SGHVS and CDR2 is FQNEAQ. The CDR3 consists of 16 residues. V lost 5 bases to trimming and J lost 2 bases; unmatched junction nucleotides: 11. The CDR3 loop is CASSKTGGAQTYEQYF. CDR3 bases: TGTGCCAGCAGCAAGACGGGGGGGGCGCAAACCTACGAGCAGTACTTC.

The sample holds many counts of this clonotype. This chain uses TRBV20-1 with TRBJ2-5; 8 bases line up with TRBD2. The ends lost 3 bases at V and 1 base at J; junction bases unmatched: 7. CDR1 is DFQATT, CDR2 SNEGSKA, per germline (reference sequence). The CDR3 consists of 15 residues. CDR3 sequence reads: CSASLPGGSQETQYF. The CDR3 region has the DNA TGCAGTGCTAGCCTTCCGGGGGGGTCCCAAGAGACCCAGTACTTC.

Regarding this clonotype: The likely explanation is a read error, given a far larger clone one base away. This chain uses TRBV11-2 with TRBJ2-1, with a tentative D call TRBD1 (6 bases). Germline values: CDR1 SGHAT, CDR2 FQNNGV. The CDR3 consists of 13 residues. V lost 5 bases to trimming and J lost 10 bases, with 15 bases between them. In nucleotides, the CDR3 is TGTGCCAGCAGCCCAGGGGTTTCGGCCGAGCAGTTCTTC. Translated: CASSPGVSAEQFF.

This clonotype appeared many times. The chain employs TRBV6-6 and TRBJ1-2; TRBD1 agrees at 8 bases. CDR1 is MNHNY, CDR2 SVGAGI, per germline (reference sequence). J was trimmed by 12 bases and V by 8 bases; bases with no gene match: 20. This CDR3 spans 15 amino acids. Here the CDR3 DNA reads TGTGCCAGCCGGAAGGACCGGGGCAGGGGGCAGTCCGACACCTTC. Encoded protein: CASRKDRGRGQSDTF.

In this sample, this clonotype turned up many times. The chain employs TRBV7-2 and TRBJ2-1; 10 bases align to TRBD2. J was trimmed by 4 bases and V by 3 bases; bases with no gene match: 3. CDR3 length: 15 residues. Per the germline V gene, CDR1 is SGHTA and CDR2 is FQGNSA. CDR3 region: CASSFSSGGYNEQFF. CDR3 in DNA: TGTGCCAGCAGCTTCTCTAGCGGGGGTTACAATGAGCAGTTCTTC.